This entry lists 15 T cell receptor beta chains sequenced from one sample in a study of OX40 agonist ivuxolimab in advanced cancers. Sequencing used immunoSEQ multiplex PCR; TCRdb keeps in-frame clones, though not all of them. Of 100,000 or so clones in the sample, about 93% were seen once. The sequencing used CD4+ or CD8+ T cells sorted from blood, collected in a trial of the OX40 agonist ivuxolimab. Receptors were obtained from an adult with an advanced solid tumor such as melanoma, head and neck, liver or kidney cancer.

The V call is TRBV7-9, the J call TRBJ2-6; D possibly corresponds to TRBD2 (5 bases). V was cut by 1 base and J by 0 bases, with 10 bases left in between. Germline CDR1 SEHNR, CDR2 FQNEAQ (reference sequence). CDR3 size: 17 residues. CDR3 DNA sequence: TGTGCCAGCAGCTTAGTCCGACTAAGCTCTGGGGCCAACGTCCTGACTTTC. Amino acids: CASSLVRLSSGANVLTF.

The genes are TRBV11-3 and TRBJ2-5; 7 bases line up with TRBD2. V shed 6 bases and J 1 base; nucleotides not matched to a gene: 11. The CDR3 is 16 residues long. The germline gives CDR1 SGHNT, CDR2 YENEEA. The chain's CDR3 is CASSIGEGGRQETQYF. In DNA, the CDR3 is TGTGCCAGCAGTATTGGGGAGGGCGGGCGCCAAGAGACCCAGTACTTC.

The chain joins TRBV12-5 to TRBJ2-7, with 11 bases matching TRBD1. The CDR3 runs to 13 residues. J was trimmed by 4 bases and V by 9 bases; bases with no gene match: 5. From germline, CDR1 is LGHNT and CDR2 FRNRAP. In nucleotides, the CDR3 is TGTGCTAGCGGACAGGGGGCCGTTTACGAGCAGTACTTC. This codes for CASGQGAVYEQYF.

The chain carries TRBV7-6 and TRBJ1-2; TRBD1 might be the D (5 bases). V was pared by 0 bases and J by 8 bases, with 7 bases between. The CDR3 loop spans 12 amino acids. CDR1 and CDR2 (germline): SGHVS, FNYEAQ. CDR3 sequence: CASSLAGEGYTF. CDR3 nucleotide sequence: TGTGCCAGCAGCTTAGCAGGGGAAGGCTACACCTTC.

This chain joins TRBV6-4 and TRBJ2-3; D remains unclear. The CDR3 runs 13 residues. Deletions cut 4 bases from V and 4 bases from J, with 9 bases between. Germline V gene data show CDR1 as MRHNA and CDR2 as SNTAGT. The CDR3 sequence is CASSVSQADTQYF. CDR3 DNA sequence: TGTGCCAGCAGTGTCTCCCAGGCAGATACGCAGTATTTT.

This clone was seen repeatedly, ten times or more. CDR3 protein: CAISESRPRQSGEAFF. Here the CDR3 DNA reads TGTGCCATCAGTGAGTCCCGGCCGCGTCAAAGTGGTGAAGCTTTCTTT. V gene TRBV10-3 combines with J gene TRBJ1-1; no firm D call. Per the germline V gene, CDR1 is ENHRY and CDR2 is SYGVKD. This CDR3 has 16 amino acids. The ends were cut back, 0 bases at V and 7 bases at J, with 18 bases in the middle.

The chain has TRBV11-1 and TRBJ1-1; D is unclear. Trimming cost V 7 bases and J 4 bases, with 13 bases left between them. CDR3 length: 13 residues. Germline CDR1 and CDR2: SGHAT and FQDESV (reference sequence). The CDR3 reads CASKDDWGTEAFF. DNA of the CDR3: TGTGCCAGCAAGGATGACTGGGGCACTGAAGCTTTCTTT.

The chain combines TRBV5-1 with TRBJ2-1, with 9 bases that match TRBD1. CDR1 and CDR2 from the germline V gene are SGHRS and YFSETQ. This CDR3 region has 17 residues. Unmatched junction bases numbered 9, after V lost 4 bases and J lost 1 base. In DNA, the CDR3 is TGCGCCAGCAGCCGGACAGGGGCGGTGGAGTCCTACAATGAGCAGTTCTTC. This gives the protein CASSRTGAVESYNEQFF. The whole variable domain, filled in from reference TRBV5-1 and TRBJ2-1, reads KAGVTQTPRYLIKTRGQQVTLSCSPISGHRSVSWYQQTPGQGLQFLFEYFSETQRNKGNFPGRFSGRQFSNSRSEMNVSTLELGDSALYLCASSRTGAVESYNEQFFGPGTRLTVL.

V is TRBV30 and J is TRBJ2-1; TRBD2 agrees at 15 bases. Germline values: CDR1 GTSNPN, CDR2 SVGIG (reference sequence). This CDR3 is 15 amino acids long. J lost 10 bases, V lost 7 bases, and 11 bases had no gene match. CDR3 in amino acids: CASGRRGTSGREQFF. The CDR3 coding sequence is TGTGCCTCGGGACGAAGGGGGACTAGCGGGAGGGAGCAGTTCTTC.

This chain uses TRBV7-3 with TRBJ2-5; tentatively, D is TRBD1 (5 bases). V was trimmed by 2 bases and J by 5 bases, leaving 12 bases between them. From germline, CDR1 is SGHTA and CDR2 FQGTGA. The CDR3 runs 14 residues. CDR3 in amino acids: CASSLGSAGETQYF. DNA of the CDR3: TGTGCCAGCAGCTTAGGGTCCGCAGGGGAGACCCAGTACTTC.

This clone was found once. The chain employs TRBV27 and TRBJ1-1, with a weak D call TRBD1 (5 bases). This CDR3 contains 15 residues. Germline CDR1 MNHEY, CDR2 SMNVEV (reference sequence). V lost 2 bases, J lost 1 base, and 11 bases lay in between. In nucleotides, the CDR3 is TGTGCCAGCAGTTTAGAGGGGCCTCCGAACACTGAAGCTTTCTTT. Translating it yields CASSLEGPPNTEAFF.

V is TRBV29-1 and J is TRBJ2-7, with D maybe TRBD2 (5 bases). The CDR3 loop spans 13 amino acids. Deletions cut 3 bases from V and 3 bases from J, with 12 bases between. CDR1 is SQVTM and CDR2 is ANQGSEA in the germline V gene. The CDR3 DNA reads TGCAGCGTTGACGGCGGGCCGGACTACGAGCAGTACTTC. It translates to CSVDGGPDYEQYF.

The V call is TRBV2, the J call TRBJ1-5; 8 nucleotides line up with TRBD1. J was trimmed by 0 bases and V by 6 bases; bases with no gene match: 10. The CDR3 runs 17 residues. CDR1 and CDR2 from the germline V gene are SNHLY and FYNNEI. CDR3 region: CASSQHGQGISNQPQHF. The DNA for the CDR3 is TGTGCCAGCAGCCAACATGGACAGGGTATTAGCAATCAGCCCCAGCATTTT.

This chain connects TRBV7-2 to TRBJ2-3, with no clear D. Trimming stripped 1 base from V and 4 bases from J, with 12 bases between. The germline V gene encodes CDR1 SGHTA and CDR2 FQGNSA. The CDR3 totals 15 residues. This chain's CDR3 is CASSLEVARPDTQYF. The CDR3 DNA reads TGTGCCAGCAGCTTAGAGGTCGCCCGCCCAGATACGCAGTATTTT.

The rearrangement uses TRBV6-1 and TRBJ2-2; 7 nucleotides match TRBD2. Germline values: CDR1 MNHNS, CDR2 SASEGT. Trimming took 7 bases from V and 0 from J; bases not matched to a gene: 2. CDR3 length equals 14 residues. Here the CDR3 reads CASIGRPNTGELFF. CDR3 in DNA: TGTGCCAGCATCGGGAGGCCGAACACCGGGGAGCTGTTTTTT.